The sequence of this TCR beta chain was determined in a study of human T cells and chemical hapten exposure. Germline V gene lookup returns CDR1 SGHVS and CDR2 FNYEAQ. V was clipped by 1 base and J by 5 bases, with 8 bases between them. The CDR3 extends over 14 amino acids. Indicated time point: patch test 1, 2 weeks after DPC sensitization. Treatment noted: therapeutic diphenylcyclopropenone sensitization with weekly scalp DPC. Original data processing: Sample TCR counts, which ranged from 23,224 to 690,600, had a median of around 93,000. TCRdb re-called the RACE reads through MiXCR, storing one row per CDR3 protein. What appears here as the V and J calls and clone size reflects TCRdb's work, not the paper's. The profile shows around 77,000 distinct CDR3 sequences, 9.8% of them singletons. This clonotype was recorded at least ten times.

J is TRBJ2-2 and V is TRBV7-6; D remains ambiguous. The sequences come from whole blood, collected in connection with sensitization to the hapten diphenylcyclopropenone (DPC). This receptor was taken from a woman aged 40 to 50 with alopecia areata. Some clones in this sample may be carry-over from other donors' samples. The CDR3 region has the DNA TGTGCCAGCAGCTTAGGGCATAGAACCGGGGAGCTGTTTTTT. It specifies CASSLGHRTGELFF.